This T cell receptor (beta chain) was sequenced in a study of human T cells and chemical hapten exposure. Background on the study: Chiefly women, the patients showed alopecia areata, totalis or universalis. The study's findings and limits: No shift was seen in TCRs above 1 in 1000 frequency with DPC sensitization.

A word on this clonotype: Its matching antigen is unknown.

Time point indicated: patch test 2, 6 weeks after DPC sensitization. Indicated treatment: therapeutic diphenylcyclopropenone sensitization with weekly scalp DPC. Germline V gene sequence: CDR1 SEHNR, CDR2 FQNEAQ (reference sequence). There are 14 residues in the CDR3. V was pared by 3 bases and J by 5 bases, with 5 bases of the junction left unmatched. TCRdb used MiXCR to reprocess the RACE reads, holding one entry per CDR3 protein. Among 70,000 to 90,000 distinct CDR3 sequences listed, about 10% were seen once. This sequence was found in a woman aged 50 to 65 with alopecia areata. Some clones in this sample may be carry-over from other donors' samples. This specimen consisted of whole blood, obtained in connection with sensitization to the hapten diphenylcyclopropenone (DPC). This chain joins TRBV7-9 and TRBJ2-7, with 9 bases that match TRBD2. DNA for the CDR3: TGTGCCAGCAGCTTTAGCGGGAGTTTCGACGAGCAGTACTTC. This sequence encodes CASSFSGSFDEQYF.